This passage covers 22 T cell receptor beta chains from one sample sequenced in a study of T cells in Graves' hyperthyroidism and ophthalmopathy (dated by TCRdb to about 2019). Libraries were made using multiplex PCR. TCRdb shows the sequencer as Illumina HiSeq 2000. The TCR beta CDR3 regions were amplified from the RNA transcripts. The first round of RT-PCR for the TCR CDR3 was performed with the HTBI primer set and the Qiagen OneStep RT-PCR kit. TCRdb's own reprocessing of the public reads used fastp at Q25 and MiXCR and kept productive beta chains. Rows are unified per CDR3 protein, each entry keeping the most common DNA and genes. The sample profile shows more than 500,000 distinct CDR3 sequences; 11% to 15% of them were found once. The biggest ten clones account for approximately 15% of the sample. The specimen sequenced was blood. These receptors all come from a woman aged 35 to 49 with Graves' hyperthyroidism.

This clonotype was detected a few times. The chain uses TRBV30 and TRBJ2-3; D gene unclear. The germline V and J ends were trimmed by 1 base and 3 bases, with 8 bases remaining between them. The CDR3 sequence is 13 residues long. Germline V gives CDR1 GTSNPN, CDR2 SVGIG (reference sequence). CDR3 protein: CAWSGQETDTQYF. CDR3 sequence (DNA): TGTGCCTGGAGTGGGCAGGAGACAGATACGCAGTATTTT.

This clonotype occurred a few times. The rearrangement joins TRBV14 to TRBJ2-1; 7 bases line up with TRBD2. CDR3 length: 16 amino acids. Germline V gives CDR1 SGHDN, CDR2 FVKESK. Trimming cost V 0 bases and J 3 bases; bases outside gene matches: 5. The CDR3 spells CASSQDYGGSYNEQFF. DNA for the CDR3: TGTGCCAGCAGCCAAGATTACGGGGGGAGCTACAATGAGCAGTTCTTC.

The chain combines TRBV9 with TRBJ2-1, with 10 bases matching TRBD2. Looked up from germline, CDR1 is SGDLS and CDR2 is YYNGEE. Trimming took 0 bases from V and 8 from J; bases not matched to a gene: 5. The CDR3 totals 15 residues. The CDR3 nucleotides read TGTGCCAGCAGCGTAGAGCTAGCGGGAGCCGATGAGCAGTTCTTC. Amino acid sequence: CASSVELAGADEQFF.

The V gene is TRBV20-1, the J gene TRBJ1-3, with D unclear. This CDR3 spans 13 amino acids. Per germline, CDR1 DFQATT and CDR2 SNEGSKA (reference sequence). V lost 2 bases, J lost 4 bases, and 9 bases lay in between. The CDR3 sequence is CSARPAWGNTIYF. DNA of the CDR3: TGCAGTGCTAGACCGGCGTGGGGAAACACCATATATTTT.

The gene calls are TRBV19 and TRBJ1-1; D gene unclear. The V gene's germline CDR1 is LNHDA and CDR2 SQIVND (reference sequence). V was shortened by 1 base and J by 3 bases, with 12 bases between the two germline ends. The CDR3 extends over 15 amino acids. DNA for the CDR3: TGTGCCAGTAGTATAGGTAGCGGGCGATACACTGAAGCTTTCTTT. Its protein product is CASSIGSGRYTEAFF.

This sequence joins TRBV12-3 or TRBV12-4 and TRBJ2-5; D possibly corresponds to TRBD2 (5 bases). The germline V and J ends were trimmed by 6 bases and 4 bases, with 15 bases remaining between them. This CDR3 has 14 residues. For the CDR3, the DNA is TGTGCCAGCAGAATAGAGGGAATCCGAGAGACCCAGTACTTC. Translating it yields CASRIEGIRETQYF.

This clonotype was observed many times. V is TRBV13 and J is TRBJ1-1, with 7 bases fitting TRBD1. The CDR3 has 16 residues. V trimming: 5 bases; J trimming: 1 base; junction bases outside the gene matches: 10. Germline CDR1 reads PRHDT; CDR2 reads FYEKMQ (reference sequence). For the CDR3, the DNA is TGTGCCAGCAGCCCAAAGCCGGGACAGCAGAACACTGAAGCTTTCTTT. Translation gives CASSPKPGQQNTEAFF.

This clonotype was seen at least ten times. The chain employs TRBV10-1 and TRBJ2-7; the D call may be TRBD1 or TRBD2 (5 bases each). V lost 4 bases and J lost 3, with 10 bases in between. The germline CDR1 and CDR2 sequences are WNHNN and SYGVQD (reference sequence). This CDR3 spans 13 amino acids. CDR3 nucleotides: TGCGCCAGCAGTGGGGACGTCGGCTACGAGCAGTACTTC. Residues: CASSGDVGYEQYF.

The DNA for the CDR3 is TGCAGTGCTGATTCCGGGACAGGGGGCGGTGAAGCTTTCTTT. The encoded protein is CSADSGTGGGEAFF. The V gene is TRBV20-1, the J gene TRBJ1-1; TRBD1 agrees at 12 bases. CDR1 and CDR2 (germline): DFQATT, SNEGSKA (reference sequence). V was clipped by 5 bases and J by 7 bases; unmatched bases: 8. This CDR3 has 14 amino acids.

This clonotype was seen more than once but under ten times. The chain has TRBV6-1 and TRBJ2-2; TRBD2 matches 9 bases. Germline trimming cut 6 bases from V and 2 bases from J; bases unmatched to any gene: 10. This CDR3 comprises 17 residues. Germline CDR1 reads MNHNS; CDR2 reads SASEGT. Written as DNA, the CDR3 is TGTGCCAGCAGAGCATCCGGGACTAGCAGAAACACCGGGGAGCTGTTTTTT. Translation gives CASRASGTSRNTGELFF.

This clonotype occurred many times. The J gene is TRBJ1-1, the V gene TRBV19; D is uncertain. The V end was cut by 5 bases, the J end by 0 bases, with 13 bases between. CDR1 is LNHDA, CDR2 SQIVND, per germline (reference sequence). This CDR3 spans 15 amino acids. This CDR3 reads CASSFSSDMNTEAFF. The CDR3 DNA reads as TGTGCCAGTAGTTTTTCCTCCGATATGAACACTGAAGCTTTCTTT. The full variable domain, with the rest looked up from reference TRBV19 and TRBJ1-1, is DGGITQSPKYLFRKEGQNVTLSCEQNLNHDAMYWYRQDPGQGLRLIYYSQIVNDFQKGDIAEGYSVSREKKESFPLTVTSAQKNPTAFYLCASSFSSDMNTEAFFGQGTRLTVV.

This clonotype was recorded at least ten times. V usage is TRBV6-1 and J usage is TRBJ2-3, with 9 bases identical to TRBD1. Germline V gene sequence: CDR1 MNHNS, CDR2 SASEGT. This CDR3 spans 14 amino acids. The trim removed 8 bases at V and 0 bases at J, leaving 3 bases unmatched. The CDR3 DNA sequence: TGTGCCAGCCAGGACAGGGGTAGCACAGATACGCAGTATTTT. It translates to CASQDRGSTDTQYF.

This clonotype was detected ten times or more. The chain links TRBV12-3 or TRBV12-4 to TRBJ2-6, with D unresolved. Trimming cost V 3 bases and J 0 bases, with 6 bases left between them. The CDR3 sequence is 15 residues long. The CDR3: CASSFGYSGANVLTF. For the CDR3, the DNA is TGTGCCAGCAGTTTTGGTTACTCTGGGGCCAACGTCCTGACTTTC.

This clonotype was detected only a few times. This sequence joins TRBV11-2 and TRBJ2-7; D is perhaps TRBD2 (7 bases). V was cut by 0 bases and J by 1 base, with 19 bases left in between. The CDR3 consists of 18 residues. Germline V gives CDR1 SGHAT, CDR2 FQNNGV. The CDR3 DNA sequence: TGTGCCAGCAGCTTAGAGAGGGCTGGGGGGGGGCGATCCTACGAGCAGTACTTC. Protein sequence: CASSLERAGGGRSYEQYF.

The chain recombines TRBV20-1 with TRBJ1-2; D ambiguous. Trimming shortened V by 0 bases and J by 10 bases, and 12 bases separated the two germline ends. The CDR3 sequence is 12 residues long. Germline V gene sequence: CDR1 DFQATT, CDR2 SNEGSKA (reference sequence). CDR3 amino acids: CSARDLQAIYTF. The CDR3 coding sequence is TGCAGTGCTAGAGATCTTCAGGCCATCTACACCTTC.

This clonotype was seen at least ten times. The chain couples TRBV6-1 to TRBJ1-5; D remains ambiguous. The V gene lost 5 bases and the J gene lost 7 bases, with 12 bases spanning the gap. The length of the CDR3 is 13 residues. Germline CDR1 MNHNS, CDR2 SASEGT. As DNA, the CDR3 is TGTGCCAGCAGTTACGCGGTTGGGCAGCCCCAGCATTTT. Translating gives CASSYAVGQPQHF.

This clonotype was seen many times. The rearrangement uses TRBV6-6 and TRBJ1-1; D gene uncertain. Trimming left V 0 bases short and J 0 bases short, with 8 bases between. The CDR3 consists of 15 residues. Germline CDR1 is MNHNY and CDR2 is SVGAGI (reference sequence). CDR3 in DNA: TGTGCCAGCAGTTACTCCAGTCAAATGAACACTGAAGCTTTCTTT. The encoded protein is CASSYSSQMNTEAFF.

The rearrangement joins TRBV12-5 to TRBJ2-1; tentative D call: TRBD2 (6 bases). The V gene's germline CDR1 is LGHNT and CDR2 FRNRAP. The CDR3 totals 17 residues. V dropped 4 bases and J dropped 0 bases, with 16 bases sitting between them. In DNA, the CDR3 is TGTGCTAGTGGTTGGATCGGGGGAAAAGGCTCCTACAATGAGCAGTTCTTC. Its translation is CASGWIGGKGSYNEQFF.

This clonotype appeared a few times. The gene calls are TRBV28 and TRBJ2-1; D remains ambiguous. The germline CDR1 and CDR2 sequences are MDHEN and SYDVKM. V lost 2 bases, J lost 13 bases, and 6 bases lay in between. The CDR3 is 10 amino acids. The CDR3 coding sequence is TGTGCCAGCAGTTTAGACCGTCAGTTCTTC. Amino acid sequence: CASSLDRQFF.

The rearrangement joins TRBV4-1 to TRBJ2-1; D remains unclear. Trimming left V 0 bases short and J 0 bases short, with 15 bases between. CDR1 is MGHRA and CDR2 is YSYEKL in the germline V gene. The CDR3 runs to 18 residues. CDR3 in amino acids: CASSQDPGSFGSYNEQFF. The CDR3 region has the DNA TGCGCCAGCAGCCAAGATCCGGGCAGCTTTGGCTCCTACAATGAGCAGTTCTTC.

This clonotype occurred a few times. The DNA of the CDR3 is TGCAGCGTTAGGGACCCAATGGACGAGCAGTACTTC. Its protein product is CSVRDPMDEQYF. The chain links TRBV29-1 to TRBJ2-7, with D perhaps TRBD1 or TRBD2 (5 bases each). The CDR3 is made up of 12 amino acids. The V end was cut by 5 bases, the J end by 5 bases, with 13 bases between. Germline lookup yields CDR1 SQVTM and CDR2 ANQGSEA.

Many counts were recorded for this clonotype. The rearrangement joins TRBV9 to TRBJ2-5; 7 bases match TRBD2. The CDR3 runs to 15 residues. Trimming removed 4 bases from V and 2 bases from J; junction bases left unmatched: 8. Germline lookup yields CDR1 SGDLS and CDR2 YYNGEE. CDR3 loop: CASSPRLASQETQYF. The CDR3 DNA follows: TGTGCCAGCAGCCCACGACTAGCATCACAAGAGACCCAGTACTTC.